The sequence of this T cell receptor beta chain was determined in a study of spatial heterogeneity in lung cancer. Overall study results and limits: It was found that expanded intratumoral alpha and beta TCR counts tracked tumor mutation counts.

Ten or more counts support this clonotype. What it recognizes is unknown. The junction had 9 bases not matched to a gene; V was cut back by 5 bases and J by 2 bases. The CDR3 sequence is 16 residues long. As to time point: sample taken at primary tumor resection. MiXCR, applied by TCRdb to the 5' RACE reads, yields one record per CDR3 protein. The data hold some 4,100 distinct CDR3 sequences, with about 8% observed a single time. The J gene is TRBJ2-1, the V gene TRBV12-3 or TRBV12-4; TRBD1 aligns across 7 bases. Here the sequenced sample was lung tumor tissue, taken at surgery. The TCR comes from a male donor with early-stage non-small cell lung cancer. CDR3 region: CASSRYRQGAYNEQFF. CDR3 in DNA: TGTGCCAGCAGTCGCTACCGACAGGGCGCCTACAATGAGCAGTTCTTC.